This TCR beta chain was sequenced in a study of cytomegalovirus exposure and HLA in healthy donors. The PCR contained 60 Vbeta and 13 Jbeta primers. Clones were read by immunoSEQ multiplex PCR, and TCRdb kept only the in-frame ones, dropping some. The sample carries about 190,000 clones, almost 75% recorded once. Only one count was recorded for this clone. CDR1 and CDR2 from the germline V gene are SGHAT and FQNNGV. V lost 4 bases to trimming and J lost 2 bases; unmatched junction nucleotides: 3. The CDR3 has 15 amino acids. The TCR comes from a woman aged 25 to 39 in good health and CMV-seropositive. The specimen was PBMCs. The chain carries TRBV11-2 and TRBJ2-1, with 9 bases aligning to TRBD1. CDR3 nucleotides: TGTGCCAGCAGCTGGGACAGGGCCCCCTACAATGAGCAGTTCTTC. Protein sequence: CASSWDRAPYNEQFF.